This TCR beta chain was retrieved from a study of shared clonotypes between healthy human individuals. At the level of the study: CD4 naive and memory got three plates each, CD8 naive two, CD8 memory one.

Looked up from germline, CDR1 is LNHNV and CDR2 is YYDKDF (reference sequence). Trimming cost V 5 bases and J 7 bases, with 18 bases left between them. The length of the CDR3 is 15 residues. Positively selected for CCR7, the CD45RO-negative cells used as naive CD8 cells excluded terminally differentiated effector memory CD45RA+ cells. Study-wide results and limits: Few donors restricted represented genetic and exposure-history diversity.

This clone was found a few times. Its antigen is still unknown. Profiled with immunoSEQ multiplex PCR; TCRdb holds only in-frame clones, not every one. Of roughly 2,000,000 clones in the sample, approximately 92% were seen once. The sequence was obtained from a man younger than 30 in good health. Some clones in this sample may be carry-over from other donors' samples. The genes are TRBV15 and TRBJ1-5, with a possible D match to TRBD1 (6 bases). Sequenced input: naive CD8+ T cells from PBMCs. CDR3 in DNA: TGTGCCACCAGCGTACCGACGGGGGGCATACAGCCCCAGCATTTT. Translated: CATSVPTGGIQPQHF. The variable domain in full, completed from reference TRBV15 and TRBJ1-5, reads DAMVIQNPRYQVTQFGKPVTLSCSQTLNHNVMYWYQQKSSQAPKLLFHYYDKDFNNEADTPDNFQSRRPNTSFCFLDIRSPGLGDTAMYLCATSVPTGGIQPQHFGDGTRLSIL.